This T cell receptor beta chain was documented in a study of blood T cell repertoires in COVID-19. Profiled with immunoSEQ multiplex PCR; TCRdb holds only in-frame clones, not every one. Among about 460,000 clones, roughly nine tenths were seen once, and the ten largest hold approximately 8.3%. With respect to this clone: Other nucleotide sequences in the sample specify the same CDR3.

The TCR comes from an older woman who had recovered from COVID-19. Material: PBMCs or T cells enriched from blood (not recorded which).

CDR3: CAWSVRGGGEKLFF. In DNA, the CDR3 is TGTGCCTGGAGTGTACGGGGGGGCGGAGAAAAACTGTTTTTT. The genes are TRBV30 and TRBJ1-4; D is perhaps TRBD1 (6 bases). The germline gives CDR1 GTSNPN, CDR2 SVGIG (reference sequence). The CDR3 has 14 amino acids. The V end was cut by 0 bases, the J end by 8 bases, with 13 bases between.